The 5 T cell receptor beta chains below all came from one sample that was sequenced in a study of blood T cells in healthy people across ages. Sample-barcoded 5' priming and a J-beta primer mix drove a second PCR of roughly 6 to 12 cycles. TCRdb redid the calling of the 5' RACE reads with MiXCR, one entry per CDR3 protein. The top ten clones hold roughly 20% of a sample with roughly 800,000 distinct CDR3 sequences, roughly 60% of them seen once. The sequenced material came from blood. The receptors come from a young man in good health.

The CDR3: CASKESLNTEAFF. In nucleotides, the CDR3 is TGTGCCAGCAAGGAGTCTCTGAACACTGAAGCTTTCTTT. The chain is built from TRBV28 and TRBJ1-1; D gene uncertain. Germline CDR1 reads MDHEN; CDR2 reads SYDVKM. Between the trimmed V and J ends, which lost 7 bases and 0 bases, there was a span of 9 bases. This CDR3 region has 13 residues. The full variable domain, in which reference TRBV28 and TRBJ1-1 provide the parts outside the CDR3, is DVKVTQSSRYLVKRTGEKVFLECVQDMDHENMFWYRQDPGLGLRLIYFSYDVKMKEKGDIPEGYSVSREKKERFSLILESASTNQTSMYLCASKESLNTEAFFGQGTRLTVV.

At least ten counts were recorded for this clonotype. The chain links TRBV7-2 to TRBJ2-7; possibly TRBD2 for D (6 bases). Germline-derived CDR1 and CDR2 are SGHTA and FQGNSA. Trimming pared 6 bases from V and 0 bases from J, leaving 15 bases between. This CDR3 region has 15 residues. The CDR3 DNA sequence: TGTGCCAGCAGTTTGGTCGCGGGGAGCTCCTACGAGCAGTACTTC. Translated: CASSLVAGSSYEQYF. The variable domain in full, with the rest retrieved from reference TRBV7-2 and TRBJ2-7, is GAGVSQSPSNKVTEKGKDVELRCDPISGHTALYWYRQSLGQGLEFLIYFQGNSAPDKSGLPSDRFSAERTGGSVSTLTIQRTQQEDSAVYLCASSLVAGSSYEQYFGPGTRLTVT.

In this sample, this clonotype turned up a few times. The rearrangement joins TRBV6-1 to TRBJ1-2, with no clear D. The ends were cut back, 10 bases at V and 6 bases at J, with 21 bases in the middle. CDR1 MNHNS and CDR2 SASEGT come from the germline V gene. The length of the CDR3 is 14 residues. The CDR3 region has the DNA TGTGCCACGCGGGAGGGAGTACTCCAGGATGGCTACACCTTC. Translation gives CATREGVLQDGYTF.

Details on this clonotype: A junction boundary mismatches the germline segment, possibly from a read error. The chain couples TRBV5-1 to TRBJ2-6, with D hard to call. The CDR3 covers 18 residues. From germline, CDR1 is SGHRS and CDR2 YFSETQ. The CDR3 loop is CASSLIGPGSSEANVLTF. CDR3 coding DNA: TGCGCCAGCAGCTTGATAGGACCCGGCAGCTCTGAGGCCAACGTCCTGACTTTC. Full variable domain (rest looked up from reference TRBV5-1 and TRBJ2-6): KAGVTQTPRYLIKTRGQQVTLSCSPISGHRSVSWYQQTPGQGLQFLFEYFSETQRNKGNFPGRFSGRQFSNSRSEMNVSTLELGDSALYLCASSLIGPGSSEANVLTFGAGSRLTVL.

This clonotype was found a few times. The chain has TRBV24-1 and TRBJ2-1; the D gene is possibly TRBD2 (7 bases). The CDR3 loop spans 12 amino acids. Trimming cost V 9 bases and J 6 bases, with 11 bases left between them. Germline values: CDR1 KGHDR, CDR2 SFDVKD. DNA of the CDR3: TGTGCCACCGGGGAGGGGGGCAATGAGCAGTTCTTC. The encoded protein is CATGEGGNEQFF.